A selection of T cell receptor beta chains follows, all from one sample in a study of T cells after yellow fever vaccination. One entry per CDR3 protein, called by TCRdb with MiXCR from the 5' RACE reads. The table includes about 400,000 distinct CDR3 sequences, approximately 10% detected once. Sequenced material: PBMCs, taken on the day of the first yellow fever vaccination. The receptors shown here come from a man aged 18 to 29 who received the YFV17D yellow fever vaccine. Both conserved end residues are part of each CDR3. A D gene is named only where the DNA matches it firmly. Clone size is given for some rows only: seen once, a few or many times, or a class if the clone is expanded.

j_call d_call clone_size cdr3_length v_call cdr3_aa cdr3_nt
TRBJ2-7 - - 14 TRBV4-2 CASSPYFSSYEQYF TGTGCCAGCAGCCCGTATTTCTCATCCTACGAGCAGTACTTC
TRBJ2-5 TRBD2 - 15 TRBV28 CASSLGGDAQETQYF TGTGCCAGCAGTTTGGGGGGGGATGCTCAAGAGACCCAGTACTTC
TRBJ1-6 - - 16 TRBV14 CASSQDRGLGNSPLHF TGTGCCAGCAGCCAAGATCGAGGGCTCGGGAATTCACCCCTCCACTTT
TRBJ2-7 TRBD2 few 15 TRBV6-1 CASSISGGHSYEQYF TGTGCCAGCAGCATTAGCGGGGGCCACTCCTACGAGCAGTACTTC
TRBJ2-5 TRBD1 few 12 TRBV30 CAWQGAGETQYF TGTGCCTGGCAGGGGGCAGGAGAGACCCAGTACTTC
TRBJ2-7 TRBD2 - 14 TRBV5-1 CASSQGTSEKEQYF TGCGCCAGCAGCCAGGGGACTAGCGAGAAAGAGCAGTACTTC
TRBJ1-2 - few 16 TRBV5-6 CASSRKWRPANYGYTF TGTGCCAGCAGTCGGAAATGGCGGCCGGCTAACTATGGCTACACCTTC
TRBJ2-1 - - 15 TRBV7-2 CASSLSPGIRGQQFF TGTGCCAGCAGCTTGTCCCCGGGTATTAGGGGTCAGCAGTTCTTC
TRBJ2-7 - - 15 TRBV4-1 CASSQARGAFYEQYF TGCGCCAGCAGCCAAGCCCGGGGGGCCTTCTACGAGCAGTACTTC
TRBJ1-2 - few 14 TRBV19 CASSITTANYGYTF TGTGCCAGTAGTATCACAACAGCTAACTATGGCTACACCTTC
TRBJ2-7 - few 15 TRBV30 CAWSRPGNIGHEQYF TGTGCCTGGAGTAGGCCGGGAAATATAGGGCACGAGCAGTACTTC
TRBJ1-4 - - 18 TRBV4-2 CASSQTSQYRATNEKLFF TGTGCCAGCAGCCAAACGTCGCAGTACAGGGCAACTAATGAAAAACTGTTTTTT
TRBJ2-1 TRBD1 - 15 TRBV7-9 CARSLAGTGTSEQFF TGTGCCAGAAGCTTAGCCGGGACAGGGACCAGTGAGCAGTTCTTC
TRBJ2-5 - few 15 TRBV4-3 CASSQDIVAQETQYF TGCGCCAGCAGCCAAGACATCGTGGCGCAAGAGACCCAGTACTTC
TRBJ1-6 - few 16 TRBV6-5 CASSYQPGGLESPLHF TGTGCCAGCAGTTACCAACCTGGGGGGCTAGAGTCACCCCTCCACTTT
TRBJ2-7 - many 13 TRBV20-1 CSATLATGYEQYF TGCAGTGCTACTCTTGCGACGGGGTACGAGCAGTACTTC
TRBJ2-1 - - 17 TRBV7-3 CASSSHPRTAYYNEQFF TGTGCCAGCAGCTCGCATCCCCGGACGGCGTACTACAATGAGCAGTTCTTC
TRBJ2-7 TRBD1 - 13 TRBV5-1 CASSMTGSYEQYF TGCGCCAGCAGCATGACAGGGTCCTACGAGCAGTACTTC
TRBJ2-7 TRBD1 many 14 TRBV6-5 CASSYFSQGYEQYF TGTGCCAGCAGTTACTTTTCACAGGGGTACGAGCAGTACTTC
TRBJ2-7 TRBD2 few 15 TRBV15 CATSHRLAGIYEQYF TGTGCCACCAGCCACCGACTAGCGGGGATCTACGAGCAGTACTTC
TRBJ2-2 TRBD2 few 15 TRBV2 CASNSLAGGPGELFF TGTGCCAGCAACTCACTAGCGGGGGGGCCCGGGGAGCTGTTTTTT
TRBJ1-1 - - 13 TRBV7-8 CASSDLWWTEAFF TGTGCCAGCAGCGACTTATGGTGGACTGAAGCTTTCTTT
TRBJ1-6 - medium-sized 14 TRBV6-2/TRBV6-3 CASSYSGGTSPLHF TGTGCCAGCAGTTACTCGGGGGGGACTTCACCCCTCCACTTT
TRBJ2-5 - few 14 TRBV7-8 CASSLDLNQETQYF TGTGCCAGCAGCTTAGACCTCAACCAAGAGACCCAGTACTTC
TRBJ1-1 - many 13 TRBV7-2 CASSPRLNTEAFF TGTGCCAGCAGCCCAAGGTTGAACACTGAAGCTTTCTTT